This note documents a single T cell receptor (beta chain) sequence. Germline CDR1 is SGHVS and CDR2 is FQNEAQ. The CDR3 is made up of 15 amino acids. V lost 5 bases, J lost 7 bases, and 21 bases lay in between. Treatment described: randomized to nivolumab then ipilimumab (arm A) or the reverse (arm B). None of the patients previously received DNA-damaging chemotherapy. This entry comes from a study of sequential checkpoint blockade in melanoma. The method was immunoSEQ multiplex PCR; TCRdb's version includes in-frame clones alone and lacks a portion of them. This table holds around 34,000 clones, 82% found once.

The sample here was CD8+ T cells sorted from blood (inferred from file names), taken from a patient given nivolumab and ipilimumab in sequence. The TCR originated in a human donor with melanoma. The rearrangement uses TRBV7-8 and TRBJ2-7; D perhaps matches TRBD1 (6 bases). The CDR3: CASSPETGTVAEQYF. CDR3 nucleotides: TGTGCCAGCAGCCCAGAAACAGGGACGGTTGCGGAGCAGTACTTC.